The 6 T cell receptor beta chains below come from one sample, sequenced in a study of blood T cell repertoires in COVID-19. Here immunoSEQ multiplex PCR was the method, and the copy in TCRdb shows in-frame clones only, minus some. The profile shows 150,000 to 200,000 clones, approximately 83% of them singletons. The specimen sequenced was peripheral blood. The origin of the receptors is a human donor with acute or convalescent COVID-19. The donor label of this sample is uncertain.

The rearrangement uses TRBV19 and TRBJ1-1; perhaps TRBD1 as D (6 bases). The CDR3 sequence is 15 residues long. Germline V CDR1 and CDR2: LNHDA, SQIVND (reference sequence). V was cut by 4 bases and J by 8 bases, with 20 bases left in between. The CDR3 loop is CASSKQGLELGEAFF. In DNA form, the CDR3 reads TGTGCCAGTAGTAAACAGGGCCTTGAACTAGGAGAAGCTTTCTTT.

This rearrangement joins TRBV7-9 to TRBJ1-4; 11 bases are shared with TRBD1. In germline, CDR1 is SEHNR, CDR2 FQNEAQ (reference sequence). The CDR3 length is 17 residues. Trimming at V came to 5 bases and at J to 9 bases, leaving 14 bases not matched to a gene. The CDR3 DNA follows: TGTGCCAGCAGCCCTGGTCCGGACAGGGGGCAATGGAAAAAACTGTTTTTT. Its protein is CASSPGPDRGQWKKLFF.

This chain joins TRBV5-5 and TRBJ2-7; D is uncertain. The CDR3 loop spans 14 amino acids. Germline CDR1 reads SGHKS; CDR2 reads YYEKEE (reference sequence). Trimming removed 1 base from V and 5 bases from J, with 13 bases in between. The DNA for the CDR3 is TGTGCCAGCAGCTTGCGGGTGGTAGAAGACGAGCAGTACTTC. Translated: CASSLRVVEDEQYF.

In its sample, this clone was seen once. CDR3 DNA sequence: TGTGCCAGCTCCCCTTGGGGCCGTCACACCAATCAGCCCCAGCATTTT. It specifies CASSPWGRHTNQPQHF. This chain uses TRBV18 with TRBJ1-5, with D maybe TRBD1 (5 bases). The CDR3 runs 16 residues. Trimming left V 6 bases short and J 3 bases short, with 18 bases between. Looked up from germline, CDR1 is KGHSH and CDR2 is LQKENI.

J is TRBJ1-2 and V is TRBV18, with unresolved D. Looked up from germline, CDR1 is KGHSH and CDR2 is LQKENI. V lost 4 bases and J lost 0, with 15 bases in between. The CDR3 sequence is 16 residues long. The CDR3 DNA follows: TGTGCCAGCTCACAAATGAGCGGTGGAACTAACTATGGCTACACCTTC. The encoded protein is CASSQMSGGTNYGYTF. Full variable domain (remainder filled in from reference TRBV18 and TRBJ1-2): NAGVMQNPRHLVRRRGQEARLRCSPMKGHSHVYWYRQLPEEGLKFMVYLQKENIIDESGMPKERFSAEFPKEGPSILRIQQVVRGDSAAYFCASSQMSGGTNYGYTFGSGTRLTVV.

V is TRBV2 and J is TRBJ1-6; no firm D call. V was clipped by 2 bases and J by 13 bases, with 15 bases between them. Germline CDR1 reads SNHLY; CDR2 reads FYNNEI. The CDR3 has 14 amino acids. Written as DNA, the CDR3 is TGTGCCAGCAGTGAAAACAACCGTGGTCAGCCCCTCCACTTT. Encoded protein: CASSENNRGQPLHF.